In this sample, the clone carrying this TCR beta chain turned up many times. Its target is not known. Trimming cost V 0 bases and J 9 bases, with 12 bases left between them. The CDR3 covers 14 residues. Germline-derived CDR1 and CDR2 are DFQATT and SNEGSKA (reference sequence). Breast cancer patients provided tissue from their axillary draining lymph nodes. TCRdb fed the multiplex PCR reads into MiXCR, producing one record per CDR3 protein. Among about 130,000 distinct CDR3 sequences, 20% to 25% were seen once, and the ten largest hold roughly 2%. The data are from a study of breast tumors, draining lymph nodes, adjacent tissues. Findings and caveats of the study: Tumors had less TCR diversity than lymph nodes, more than nontumor tissue. Tumor T cell lymph node origin was a supported hypothesis, not proven. Luminal-like breast cancer showed significantly greater tumor-nontumor repertoire similarity than basal-like breast cancer did.

This chain connects TRBV20-1 to TRBJ1-6; D uncertain. Material for sequencing was axillary lymph node tissue. The TCR was taken from a female donor with breast cancer. Some clones in this sample may be carry-over from other donors' samples. Here the CDR3 DNA reads TGCAGTGCTAGAGATCACGGGTCCCTTTCACCCCTCCACTTT. Amino acids: CSARDHGSLSPLHF.